Presented here are 27 T cell receptor beta chains from one specimen sequenced in a study of T cell repertoires in cytomegalovirus infection. These TCRs' antigens remain unknown. Each CDR3 protein is one row after TCRdb ran MiXCR on the reads. The profile shows about a million distinct CDR3 sequences, approximately 30% of them singletons. Sequenced here: cultured CD8+ T cells from PBMCs, sampled from culture after CMV antigen stimulation. The receptor source for this set is a human donor in good health (CMV status not recorded). Some clones in this sample may be carry-over from other donors' samples.

This clonotype was seen repeatedly, ten times or more. The CDR3: CASSLDSRGSNQPQHF. The CDR3, as DNA: TGTGCCAGCAGCCTGGACAGCCGAGGAAGCAATCAGCCCCAGCATTTT. The chain has TRBV7-2 and TRBJ1-5, with D tentatively TRBD1 (6 bases). Trimming cost V 5 bases and J 1 base, with 15 bases left between them. Germline V lookup: CDR1 SGHTA, CDR2 FQGNSA. The CDR3 has 16 amino acids.

The table lists this clonotype with a count of one. A read error is likely, as this CDR3 ends without the conserved phenylalanine or tryptophan. The chain employs TRBV6-5 and TRBJ2-7; D is possibly TRBD1 or TRBD2 (5 bases each). With 0 bases removed from V and 3 bases from J, the gap between germline ends came to 15 bases. The CDR3 totals 16 residues. The germline CDR1 and CDR2 sequences are MNHEY and SVGAGI. Here the CDR3 DNA reads TGTGCCAGCAGTTACTCGATTTTTGGGACGGACTACGAGCAGTACTTA. Translated, it gives CASSYSIFGTDYEQYL.

This clonotype appeared a few times. V usage is TRBV4-1 and J usage is TRBJ2-3; a possible D gene is TRBD2 (6 bases). Per germline, CDR1 MGHRA and CDR2 YSYEKL. CDR3 size: 15 residues. Trimming shortened V by 1 base and J by 6 bases, and 14 bases separated the two germline ends. DNA of the CDR3: TGCGCCAGCAGCCAAGGCGGGGTAATGGGGGATACGCAGTATTTT. Translation gives CASSQGGVMGDTQYF.

This clonotype was observed a few times. This chain uses TRBV27 with TRBJ2-7; 7 bases match TRBD2. CDR3 length: 14 amino acids. The junction had 11 bases not matched to a gene; V was cut back by 4 bases and J by 8 bases. Germline V gene lookup returns CDR1 MNHEY and CDR2 SMNVEV (reference sequence). The CDR3 region has the DNA TGTGCCAGCAGTTATCTGGGGAGGGTTCAGAAGCAGTACGTC. This encodes CASSYLGRVQKQYV.

This clonotype was recorded only once. The CDR3 DNA follows: TGTGCCAGCAGTTTTTTGGAAAAGGAGAACTATGGCTACACCTTC. Protein: CASSFLEKENYGYTF. V usage is TRBV12-3 or TRBV12-4 and J usage is TRBJ1-2, with D hard to call. Trimming shortened V by 3 bases and J by 2 bases, and 13 bases separated the two germline ends. This CDR3 has 15 residues.

This clonotype appeared a few times. The V gene is TRBV6-5, the J gene TRBJ1-1, with a weak D call TRBD1 (6 bases). CDR1 MNHEY and CDR2 SVGAGI come from the germline V gene. V was pared by 3 bases and J by 5 bases, with 13 bases between. The CDR3 has 14 residues. The CDR3 is CASSYGTRGTEAFF. CDR3 in DNA: TGTGCCAGCAGTTATGGGACAAGGGGAACTGAAGCTTTCTTT.

This sequence joins TRBV6-6 and TRBJ1-2, with TRBD1 matching over 10 bases. With 7 bases clipped from V and 2 bases from J, the junction kept 13 bases outside the gene matches. This CDR3 spans 17 amino acids. Germline lookup yields CDR1 MNHNY and CDR2 SVGAGI (reference sequence). The CDR3 DNA sequence: TGTGCCAGCAAAATAGGACAGGGGGAGCACCAAAACTATGGCTACACCTTC. Amino acids: CASKIGQGEHQNYGYTF.

A few counts support this clonotype. The chain uses TRBV11-3 and TRBJ2-1; TRBD1 matches at 7 bases. The V gene's germline CDR1 is SGHNT and CDR2 YENEEA. This CDR3 has 15 amino acids. J gave up 12 bases and V 5 bases, and 16 bases lay outside the gene matches. CDR3 sequence: CASSDRVGAVGGQFF. CDR3 nucleotides: TGTGCCAGCAGCGACAGGGTAGGAGCGGTTGGTGGGCAGTTCTTC.

This rearrangement joins TRBV4-1 to TRBJ2-1, with TRBD2 as a possible D gene (6 bases). This CDR3 contains 17 residues. V was trimmed by 2 bases and J by 5 bases, leaving 19 bases between them. CDR1 and CDR2 (germline): MGHRA, YSYEKL. DNA for the CDR3: TGCGCCAGCAGCCAAATAGGGCAGGAGGGAAAACACAATGAGCAGTTCTTC. Translated, it gives CASSQIGQEGKHNEQFF.

There are a few counts of this clonotype. This rearrangement joins TRBV7-6 to TRBJ1-2; possibly TRBD1 for D (6 bases). Trimming shortened V by 0 bases and J by 4 bases, and 12 bases separated the two germline ends. The V gene's germline CDR1 is SGHVS and CDR2 FNYEAQ. This CDR3 has 15 amino acids. CDR3 DNA: TGTGCCAGCAGCTTAGCATTCAGGGGTATCTATGGCTACACCTTC. Protein product: CASSLAFRGIYGYTF.

V and J are TRBV27 and TRBJ2-1, with a weak D call TRBD2 (5 bases). Germline CDR1 and CDR2: MNHEY and SMNVEV (reference sequence). V was shortened by 5 bases and J by 0 bases, with 14 bases between the two germline ends. This CDR3 contains 16 residues. CDR3 region: CASSQQAAGSYNEQFF. The CDR3 nucleotides read TGTGCCAGCAGTCAACAAGCTGCGGGCTCCTACAATGAGCAGTTCTTC.

This clonotype was seen at least ten times. V is TRBV7-3 and J is TRBJ2-1, with D possibly matching TRBD2 (5 bases). This CDR3 spans 16 amino acids. Looked up from germline, CDR1 is SGHTA and CDR2 is FQGTGA. Trimming removed 5 bases from V and 1 base from J, with 15 bases in between. This CDR3 is CASSLDGADSYNEQFF. DNA of the CDR3: TGTGCCAGCAGCCTGGACGGAGCGGATTCCTACAATGAGCAGTTCTTC.

This clonotype came up many times. The chain employs TRBV7-2 and TRBJ2-7, with D unresolved. The CDR3 has 13 amino acids. Trimming pared 0 bases from V and 7 bases from J, leaving 10 bases between. CDR1 is SGHTA, CDR2 FQGNSA, per germline. The CDR3 is CASSLAQDREQYV. The DNA of the CDR3 is TGTGCCAGCAGCTTAGCCCAGGACCGGGAGCAGTACGTC.

This clonotype has only one observation. Since no conserved phenylalanine or tryptophan closes the CDR3, a read error is the likely cause. The CDR3 bases are TGTGCCAGCAGTCAACGGACAGTCTACGAGCAGTACGCC. Its translation is CASSQRTVYEQYA. The gene calls are TRBV12-3 or TRBV12-4 and TRBJ2-7; a possible D gene is TRBD1 (6 bases). Trimming cost V 5 bases and J 3 bases, with 11 bases left between them. CDR3 length equals 13 residues.

The chain joins TRBV7-3 to TRBJ2-2, with 8 nucleotides matching TRBD2. After removal of 3 bases from V and 1 base from J, the junction contained 4 bases not matched to a gene. The CDR3 is made up of 16 amino acids. Germline assignment: CDR1 SGHTA and CDR2 FQGTGA. The chain's CDR3 is CASSFGGALNTGELFF. Here the CDR3 DNA reads TGTGCCAGCAGCTTCGGGGGGGCCCTGAACACCGGGGAGCTGTTTTTT.

Notes on this clonotype: A much larger clone is a single base away; this may be a read error. The chain couples TRBV7-6 to TRBJ2-5, with 11 bases fitting TRBD2. There are 16 residues in the CDR3. The germline V gene has CDR1 SGHVS and CDR2 FNYEAQ. For the CDR3, the DNA is TGTGTCAGCACTAGCGGGGGCCCTTGGGGCCAAGAGACCCAGTACTTC. Protein sequence: CVSTSGGPWGQETQYF.

A few counts support this clonotype. The gene calls are TRBV5-4 and TRBJ1-6; D is uncertain. V lost 2 bases to trimming and J lost 5 bases, with 11 bases between them. CDR3 size: 15 residues. CDR1 SGHNT and CDR2 YYREEE come from the germline V gene (reference sequence). The CDR3 reads CASSLVERNNSPLHF. The CDR3 coding sequence is TGTGCCAGCAGCTTAGTGGAGCGTAATAATTCACCCCTCCACTTT. Full variable domain (missing parts from reference TRBV5-4 and TRBJ1-6): ETGVTQSPTHLIKTRGQQVTLRCSSQSGHNTVSWYQQALGQGPQFIFQYYREEENGRGNFPPRFSGLQFPNYSSELNVNALELDDSALYLCASSLVERNNSPLHFGNGTRLTVT.

There are a few counts of this clonotype. The chain couples TRBV10-3 to TRBJ2-7; TRBD1 matches at 7 bases. Unmatched junction bases numbered 6, after V lost 2 bases and J lost 2 bases. This CDR3 spans 15 amino acids. Germline CDR1 and CDR2: ENHRY and SYGVKD. The CDR3 DNA follows: TGTGCCATCAGTGAGAGACAGGGTACGACCTACGAGCAGTACTTC. It codes for CAISERQGTTYEQYF.

This sequence joins TRBV4-1 and TRBJ1-1; TRBD1 might be the D (5 bases). Germline-derived CDR1 and CDR2 are MGHRA and YSYEKL. The CDR3 runs to 12 residues. V gave up 7 bases and J gave up 3 bases, with 9 bases separating them. For the CDR3, the DNA is TGCGCCAGCACCGGGGGTTACACTGAAGCTTTCTTT. Protein sequence: CASTGGYTEAFF.

This clonotype showed up just a few times. This chain uses TRBV7-2 with TRBJ1-1; the match to TRBD1 covers 8 bases. The CDR3 is 17 residues long. Germline CDR1 reads SGHTA; CDR2 reads FQGNSA. The ends lost 0 bases at V and 3 bases at J; junction bases unmatched: 9. CDR3 amino acids: CASSLAPGGIVDTEAFF. The CDR3 region has the DNA TGTGCCAGCAGCTTAGCACCAGGGGGCATTGTGGACACTGAAGCTTTCTTT.

The chain carries TRBV4-2 and TRBJ1-5; D is unclear. Trimming stripped 0 bases from V and 3 bases from J, with 15 bases between. This CDR3 has 17 residues. Germline CDR1 LGHNA, CDR2 YNFKEQ. The CDR3 DNA reads TGTGCCAGCAGCCAAGACGGGCCTAGAGTATCCAATCAGCCCCAGCATTTT. Encoded protein: CASSQDGPRVSNQPQHF.

There are a few counts of this clonotype. The rearrangement joins TRBV4-1 to TRBJ1-6; D call uncertain. V dropped 0 bases and J dropped 4 bases, with 7 bases sitting between them. This CDR3 region has 15 residues. CDR1 is MGHRA, CDR2 YSYEKL, per germline. The CDR3 nucleotides are TGCGCCAGCAGCCAAGATGTGGGGTATAATTCACCCCTCCACTTT. As protein: CASSQDVGYNSPLHF.

Notes on this clonotype: At one boundary the junction diverges from the germline segment, which might be a read error. This sequence joins TRBV15 and TRBJ1-5, with 7 positions matching TRBD1. This CDR3 spans 15 amino acids. Germline V gives CDR1 LNHNV, CDR2 YYDKDF (reference sequence). CDR3: CATGGKTGAGQSQHF. In nucleotides, the CDR3 is TGTGCCACCGGGGGGAAAACAGGGGCGGGTCAGTCCCAGCATTTT.

The CDR3 coding sequence is TGTGCCAGCAACCCGACAGGGGGTTCCTACAATGAGCAGTTCTTC. This translates into CASNPTGGSYNEQFF. The V and J genes are TRBV27 and TRBJ2-1; TRBD1 matches 9 bases. With V trimmed by 7 bases and J by 1 base, 5 bases remained unmatched. The CDR3 runs to 15 residues. Germline CDR1 reads MNHEY; CDR2 reads SMNVEV (reference sequence).

With respect to this clonotype: Its ends do not fully match the called genes, so a read error is possible. V and J are TRBV9 and TRBJ2-2; 7 positions agree with TRBD1. Germline CDR1 is SGDLS and CDR2 is YYNGEE. The CDR3 loop spans 15 amino acids. The CDR3 DNA sequence: TGTGCCAGCAGCGGGGGACAGCTGAACACCGGGAAGCTGTTTTTT. Amino acid sequence: CASSGGQLNTGKLFF.

V is TRBV24-1 and J is TRBJ2-1; TRBD2 agrees at 7 bases. Looked up from germline, CDR1 is KGHDR and CDR2 is SFDVKD. The J segment lost 6 bases and the V segment lost 2 bases, leaving 9 bases of the junction unmatched. There are 16 residues in the CDR3. The CDR3 bases are TGTGCCACCAGTGATTGGACCGGGACTATGCGCAATGAGCAGTTCTTC. Amino acids: CATSDWTGTMRNEQFF.

A few counts support this clonotype. The J gene is TRBJ2-5, the V gene TRBV9; 9 nucleotides match TRBD1. Trimming removed 0 bases from V and 2 bases from J; junction bases left unmatched: 2. Germline V gives CDR1 SGDLS, CDR2 YYNGEE. The CDR3 has 15 amino acids. CDR3 DNA sequence: TGTGCCAGCAGCGTAGCTGGGACAGGGCAAGAGACCCAGTACTTC. This sequence encodes CASSVAGTGQETQYF.